The rows below give T cell receptor beta chains drawn from one sample of a study of cytotoxic CD8 clonotypes in ibrutinib-treated CLL. Profiling relied on immunoSEQ multiplex PCR, and the TCRdb table lists in-frame clones only, not all of them. The profile shows about 250,000 clones, 70% of them singletons. Sequences were derived from PBMCs, sampled after 24 months of ibrutinib treatment. The receptors here all came from a human donor with chronic lymphocytic leukemia. CDR3s include the opening cysteine and the closing phenylalanine or tryptophan. D genes are given only for firm matches. Rows may omit the clone size; those that give it use once, few, many or a size class.

CDR3 DNA	CDR3 protein	J gene	V gene	clone size	D gene
TGTGCCAGTAGTATAGAAGGCGGCAAGTCCCAGCATTTT	CASSIEGGKSQHF	TRBJ1-5	TRBV19	NA	NA
TGCGCCAGCAGCCAAGATATGATCGGAAGGGAATCTTTCTTT	CASSQDMIGRESFF	TRBJ1-1	TRBV4-3	NA	NA
TGTGCCAGCAGCTTAGCAGCGGGAGGGCCGAACTCCTACGAGCAGTACTTC	CASSLAAGGPNSYEQYF	TRBJ2-7	TRBV7-6	NA	TRBD2
TGTGCCACCCTAGACAATGAGCAGTTCTTC	CATLDNEQFF	TRBJ2-1	TRBV7-9	few	NA
TGTGCCAGCATACGGGGGGCGGACCGTCAGCCCCAGCATTTT	CASIRGADRQPQHF	TRBJ1-5	TRBV28	NA	NA
TGTGCCTGGAGTACGGGGCTCGGTGGAAACACCATATATTTT	CAWSTGLGGNTIYF	TRBJ1-3	TRBV30	NA	NA
TGTGCCAGCAGCGGACAGGGGTTAGGAGAGACCCAGTACTTC	CASSGQGLGETQYF	TRBJ2-5	TRBV9	NA	TRBD1
TGCGCCAGCAGCCAAGAGTTCACTCAGACGGGAAACACCATATATTTT	CASSQEFTQTGNTIYF	TRBJ1-3	TRBV4-1	NA	NA
TGTGCCAGCAGCTTCGGGGGGTTGGGCACTGAAGCTTTCTTT	CASSFGGLGTEAFF	TRBJ1-1	TRBV7-6	NA	NA
TGTGCCAGCGGCGGGACTAGCGGCCTCAGCGTGCTGTTTTTT	CASGGTSGLSVLFF	TRBJ2-2	TRBV25-1	NA	TRBD2
TGTGCCAGCTCACCACGACAGGCATCCCAGCCCCAGCATTTT	CASSPRQASQPQHF	TRBJ1-5	TRBV18	NA	NA
TGCGCCAGCAGCTCCGCGGGGCCTCTCTACGAGCAGTACTTC	CASSSAGPLYEQYF	TRBJ2-7	TRBV5-1	NA	NA
TGTGCCAGCAACCCGGGGGTGACAGGGACGCAGTATTTT	CASNPGVTGTQYF	TRBJ2-3	TRBV2	NA	NA
TGCGCCAGCAGCGCCTTACAGGGGAATACGCAGTATTTT	CASSALQGNTQYF	TRBJ2-3	TRBV5-1	NA	TRBD1
TGTGCCAGCAGTTCACCGGGACAGCGCGATGAAAAACTGTTTTTT	CASSSPGQRDEKLFF	TRBJ1-4	TRBV25-1	NA	TRBD1
TGTGCCAGCGGGGACCAGTACCACGAGCAGTACTTC	CASGDQYHEQYF	TRBJ2-7	TRBV2	few	NA
TGCGCCAGCAGCCAGGGTTCCCCGAACACCGGGGAGCTGTTTTTT	CASSQGSPNTGELFF	TRBJ2-2	TRBV5-1	NA	NA
TGTGCCAGCAACCTCATCGGCCTCGGGGCCAACGTCCTGACTTTC	CASNLIGLGANVLTF	TRBJ2-6	TRBV6-1	NA	NA
TGTGCCTGGATTTCCTCCTTCGCGTTGGGGTCGTACGAGCAGTACTTC	CAWISSFALGSYEQYF	TRBJ2-7	TRBV30	NA	NA
TGTGCCAGCAGCTCGCGGGACGCAAGCCCCTACGAGCAGTACTTC	CASSSRDASPYEQYF	TRBJ2-7	TRBV9	NA	NA
TGCGCCAGCAGCTTGATGAGCGGGAGTCGCAATGAGCAGTTCTTC	CASSLMSGSRNEQFF	TRBJ2-1	TRBV5-1	few	TRBD2
TGTGCCAGCAGACCCTCAATCGGGACAGCCGACACAGATACGCAGTATTTT	CASRPSIGTADTDTQYF	TRBJ2-3	TRBV28	few	TRBD1
TGTGCCAGCAGCCTCGCCGGGACTAGCGTCTACAATGAGCAGTTCTTC	CASSLAGTSVYNEQFF	TRBJ2-1	TRBV7-3	NA	TRBD2
TGTGCCTGGCAGGGTGGGGGTGAAAAACTGTTTTTT	CAWQGGGEKLFF	TRBJ1-4	TRBV30	NA	NA
TGCGCCAGCAGCTTGGAGACAGGGGGCGTCAGGGGTGACTATGGCTACACCTTC	CASSLETGGVRGDYGYTF	TRBJ1-2	TRBV5-1	NA	TRBD1
TGTGCCAGCAGCCTCGCAGGAGACTACGAGCAGTACTTC	CASSLAGDYEQYF	TRBJ2-7	TRBV7-2	few	NA
TGTGCCTGGAGTCGGACTGGGACCTATGAGCAGTTCTTC	CAWSRTGTYEQFF	TRBJ2-1	TRBV30	NA	NA
TGTGCCAGTAGGCGACAGGAGAATCAGCCCCAGCATTTT	CASRRQENQPQHF	TRBJ1-5	TRBV19	few	NA
TGTGCCAGCAGCGTGGCAGGGGGTGAAGCTTTCTTT	CASSVAGGEAFF	TRBJ1-1	TRBV9	NA	TRBD1
TGTGCCAGCAGCTCCGGGGCGGGACCAAACAATGAGCAGTTCTTC	CASSSGAGPNNEQFF	TRBJ2-1	TRBV11-2	NA	NA
TGTGCCAGCAGCGACAGGGCTGAAGCTTTCTTT	CASSDRAEAFF	TRBJ1-1	TRBV2	few	TRBD1
TGTGCCAGCAGCGTAGGGAAAAGAACGCGCAGCAGTGAGCAGTTCTTC	CASSVGKRTRSSEQFF	TRBJ2-1	TRBV9	NA	NA
TGTGCCAGCAGCTTGGGCGGGCTGATCTACGAGCAGTACTTC	CASSLGGLIYEQYF	TRBJ2-7	TRBV5-5	few	NA
TGTGCCAGCAGCCCAGGGAGAGGGAACTATGGCTACACCTTC	CASSPGRGNYGYTF	TRBJ1-2	TRBV6-5	few	NA
TGTGCCAGCAGCTTGGGGGTCACCTACGAGCAGTACTTC	CASSLGVTYEQYF	TRBJ2-7	TRBV7-6	once	NA
TGTGCCAGCAGCGTAGAAGCAGGGGCGTACGAGCAGTACTTC	CASSVEAGAYEQYF	TRBJ2-7	TRBV9	NA	NA
TGTGCCAGCAGGCCCCCCCGGGACCTGAAGAATGAAAAACTGTTTTTT	CASRPPRDLKNEKLFF	TRBJ1-4	TRBV7-9	NA	NA
TGTGCCAGCAGTTCCGACAGGGGGGCCTACGAGCAGTACTTC	CASSSDRGAYEQYF	TRBJ2-7	TRBV6-5	NA	TRBD1
TGTGCCAGCAGCCCAGCCGGGACAGGGGACGAGCAGTACTTC	CASSPAGTGDEQYF	TRBJ2-7	TRBV9	few	TRBD1
TGCGCCAGCAGCTTGCAGCGGGAAGAGGAGACCCAGTACTTC	CASSLQREEETQYF	TRBJ2-5	TRBV5-1	NA	TRBD2
TGTGCCAGCAGCTCCCAGCGCGGGAGGGAGCAGTACTTC	CASSSQRGREQYF	TRBJ2-7	TRBV7-2	NA	TRBD2
TGCGCCAGCAGGCAGCTCGATTTAGGGTTTGGTAATGAAAAACTGTTTTTT	CASRQLDLGFGNEKLFF	TRBJ1-4	TRBV4-1	few	NA
TGTGCCATCAGTACCAGGGATCCAGATACGCAGTATTTT	CAISTRDPDTQYF	TRBJ2-3	TRBV10-3	NA	NA
TGTGCCAGCAGTTATCGAGGGGGGAGCTCCTACGAGCAGTACTTC	CASSYRGGSSYEQYF	TRBJ2-7	TRBV6-5	few	NA
TGTGCCAGCAGTCCGCACGCAGACCTTTACGAGCAGTACTTC	CASSPHADLYEQYF	TRBJ2-7	TRBV28	few	NA
TGTGCCAGCAGTTGGGCAGGGGGCTTTGCGAACACTGAAGCTTTCTTT	CASSWAGGFANTEAFF	TRBJ1-1	TRBV27	NA	TRBD1
TGCGCCAGCAGTGAGTGGGGGGCTGCTAGCACAGATACGCAGTATTTT	CASSEWGAASTDTQYF	TRBJ2-3	TRBV10-1	NA	NA
TGTGCCAGTAGTTCCGGACAGGGGGCCTCCTACGAGCAGTACTTC	CASSSGQGASYEQYF	TRBJ2-7	TRBV19	NA	TRBD1
TGTGCCAGCAGTCCAAACAGGGACGAGCAGTACTTC	CASSPNRDEQYF	TRBJ2-7	TRBV28	NA	NA
TGTGCCAGCAGCTCCGGACTAGCGGGAGATCAGTTCTTC	CASSSGLAGDQFF	TRBJ2-1	TRBV7-2	NA	TRBD2
TGTGCCACCAGACTAGCGGGACTCACCGGGGAGCTGTTTTTT	CATRLAGLTGELFF	TRBJ2-2	TRBV27	NA	TRBD2
TGTGCCAGCAGCTTACGGGACAGGGGTAATCAGCCCCAGCATTTT	CASSLRDRGNQPQHF	TRBJ1-5	TRBV7-6	NA	TRBD1
TGTGCCAGCAGTCTGGAGGGTGTGGGACTAGTGGGCAATGAGCAGTTCTTC	CASSLEGVGLVGNEQFF	TRBJ2-1	TRBV28	NA	TRBD2
TGTGCCAGCAGCATGGGGGGGAGGAAAACTGAAGCTTTCTTT	CASSMGGRKTEAFF	TRBJ1-1	TRBV9	NA	NA
TGTGCCAGCAGTTTAGTATTGAATGAGCAGTTCTTC	CASSLVLNEQFF	TRBJ2-1	TRBV28	NA	NA
TGTGCCTGGAGTGTAAACAGATACGAGCAGTACTTC	CAWSVNRYEQYF	TRBJ2-7	TRBV30	NA	NA
TGTGCCAGCAGCGTGACTAGCGGGTGGGGCACAGATACGCAGTATTTT	CASSVTSGWGTDTQYF	TRBJ2-3	TRBV9	NA	TRBD2